These T cell receptor beta chains were read from a single sample in a study of blood T cell repertoires in COVID-19. Only in-frame clones appear in the TCRdb table, and some are missing; sequencing was by immunoSEQ multiplex PCR. The top ten hold around 1.1% of the sample, which has some 400,000 clones, 85% to 90% seen once. Sequenced material: PBMCs or T cells enriched from blood (not recorded which). The source of these receptors is a man aged 25 to 40 who had recovered from COVID-19. CDR3s include the opening cysteine and the closing phenylalanine or tryptophan. A D gene is named only where the DNA matches it firmly. A row's size may be missing; if present it is once, few, many or a size class.

>NA|TRBV16|NA|TRBJ1-1
CASSQSGGGGTEAFF
TGTGCCAGCAGCCAATCCGGGGGTGGGGGCACTGAAGCTTTCTTT
>TRBD1|TRBV19|NA|TRBJ1-5
CASSADRGSNQPQHF
TGTGCCAGTAGTGCCGACAGGGGTAGTAATCAGCCCCAGCATTTT
>TRBD1|TRBV9|NA|TRBJ1-2
CASSLDRGYGYTF
TGTGCCAGCAGCCTCGACAGGGGCTATGGCTACACCTTC
>NA|TRBV29-1|NA|TRBJ1-5
CSVEEVNGKPQHF
TGCAGCGTTGAGGAGGTAAACGGAAAGCCCCAGCATTTT
>NA|TRBV5-1|NA|TRBJ2-6
CASTLQGSSGANVLTF
TGCGCCAGTACCCTACAGGGAAGCTCTGGGGCCAACGTCCTGACTTTC
>NA|TRBV5-1|once|TRBJ2-7
CATKDPGSYEQYF
TGCGCCACTAAGGATCCGGGCTCCTACGAGCAGTACTTC
>TRBD1|TRBV4-2|NA|TRBJ2-2
CASSHEGTGANTGELFF
TGTGCCAGCAGCCACGAAGGGACAGGGGCGAACACCGGGGAGCTGTTTTTT
>TRBD1|TRBV20-1|NA|TRBJ2-5
CSARTGNF
TGCAGTGCCAGGACAGGGAACTTC
>NA|TRBV28|NA|TRBJ1-5
CASSLRGLVGHQPQHF
TGTGCCAGCAGTTTACGCGGACTAGTAGGGCATCAGCCCCAGCATTTT
>NA|TRBV3-1/TRBV3-2|once|TRBJ1-1
CASSRGRGGTEAFF
TGTGCCAGCAGCCGAGGAAGGGGAGGCACTGAAGCTTTCTTT
>TRBD1|TRBV18|NA|TRBJ2-7
CASSPFEGAFSEQYF
TGTGCCAGCTCACCATTCGAGGGGGCTTTCTCCGAGCAGTACTTC
>NA|TRBV5-4|NA|TRBJ2-1
CASSWRGGEKQFF
TGTGCCAGCAGCTGGAGGGGCGGGGAGAAGCAGTTCTTC
>TRBD2|TRBV27|NA|TRBJ2-7
CASSRLAGLRGNGYEQYF
TGTGCCAGCAGTCGACTAGCGGGCCTCCGGGGAAACGGCTACGAGCAGTACTTC
>NA|TRBV4-1|NA|TRBJ1-2
CASSRTGNYGYTF
TGCGCCAGCAGCCGGACGGGGAACTATGGCTACACCTTC
>TRBD2|TRBV28|NA|TRBJ2-7
CASTKTSGSSYEQYF
TGTGCCAGCACGAAGACTAGCGGCAGCTCCTACGAGCAGTACTTC
>NA|TRBV21-1|NA|TRBJ1-1
CASSKRQGARTEAFF
TGTGCCAGCAGCAAACGACAGGGGGCGCGAACTGAAGCTTTCTTT
>NA|TRBV6-2/TRBV6-3|NA|TRBJ2-7
CASSYRRGAYEQYF
TGTGCCAGCAGTTACAGGCGGGGAGCCTACGAGCAGTACTTC
>TRBD1|TRBV9|once|TRBJ1-1
CASSEGQTSTEAFF
TGTGCCAGCAGCGAGGGACAGACATCGACCGAAGCTTTCTTT
>NA|TRBV24-1|NA|TRBJ2-1
CATSARRDYNEQFF
TGTGCCACCAGTGCACGACGGGATTACAATGAGCAGTTCTTC
>TRBD1|TRBV6-5|NA|TRBJ2-7
CASSYSRDRGSYEQYF
TGTGCCAGCAGTTACTCGAGGGACAGGGGTTCGTACGAGCAGTACTTC
>NA|TRBV14|NA|TRBJ2-5
CASSLRGRGTQYF
TGTGCCAGTTCCCTCCGGGGTCGGGGGACCCAGTACTTC
>TRBD1|TRBV28|NA|TRBJ1-5
CASSRLTGRQPQHF
TGTGCCAGCAGCCGACTGACAGGGCGGCAGCCCCAGCATTTT
>NA|TRBV2|NA|TRBJ1-2
CASSESSGYTF
TGTGCCAGCAGTGAGTCCTCTGGCTACACCTTC
>NA|TRBV28|NA|TRBJ1-2
CASSLAEGYTF
TGTGCCAGCAGTTTGGCCGAAGGCTACACCTTC
>NA|TRBV11-2|NA|TRBJ1-5
CASSLEYGQPQHF
TGTGCCAGCAGCTTAGAATACGGTCAGCCCCAGCATTTT
>NA|TRBV5-1|NA|TRBJ2-5
CASQKTGTQETQYF
TGCGCCAGCCAAAAAACAGGGACCCAAGAGACCCAGTACTTC
>NA|TRBV28|NA|TRBJ1-3
CASREDGYSGNTIYF
TGTGCCAGCAGGGAGGACGGCTACTCTGGAAACACCATATATTTT
>NA|TRBV19|NA|TRBJ2-4
CASSLGGVAKNIQYF
TGTGCCAGTAGTTTAGGGGGGGTAGCCAAAAACATTCAGTACTTC
>NA|TRBV3-1/TRBV3-2|NA|TRBJ2-3
CASSQGGNTDTQYF
TGTGCCAGCAGCCAAGGCGGGAACACAGATACGCAGTATTTT
>TRBD1|TRBV5-6|once|TRBJ1-5
CASTRTGEGQPQHF
TGTGCCAGCACCCGGACAGGGGAGGGTCAGCCCCAGCATTTT
>NA|TRBV7-9|NA|TRBJ2-1
CASSPGDEQFF
TGTGCCAGCAGCCCAGGGGATGAGCAGTTCTTC
>TRBD1|TRBV7-9|NA|TRBJ2-6
CASSLVPDRGHSGANVLTF
TGTGCCAGCAGCCTAGTACCGGACAGGGGGCACTCTGGGGCCAACGTCCTGACTTTC